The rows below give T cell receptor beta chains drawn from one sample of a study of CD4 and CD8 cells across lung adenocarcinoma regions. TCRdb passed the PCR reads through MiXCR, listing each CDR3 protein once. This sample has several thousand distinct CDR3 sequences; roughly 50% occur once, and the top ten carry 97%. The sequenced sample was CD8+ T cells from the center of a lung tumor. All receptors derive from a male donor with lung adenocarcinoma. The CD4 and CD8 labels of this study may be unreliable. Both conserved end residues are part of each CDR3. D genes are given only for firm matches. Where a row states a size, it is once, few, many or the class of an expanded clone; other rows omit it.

CASSEAQTGSQETQYF TGTGCCAGCAGTGAAGCCCAGACAGGGAGCCAAGAGACCCAGTACTTC TRBD1 TRBV6-1 few TRBJ2-5
CASSSGLAGVNEQFF TGTGCCAGCAGCTCGGGCCTAGCGGGGGTCAATGAGCAGTTCTTC TRBD2 TRBV7-2 few TRBJ2-1
CASSYRQGENNEQFF TGTGCCAGCAGTTACCGCCAGGGGGAAAACAATGAGCAGTTCTTC TRBD1 TRBV6-5 . TRBJ2-1
CASSDVYQETQYF TGCGCCAGCAGTGACGTCTACCAAGAGACCCAGTACTTC . TRBV10-2 few TRBJ2-5
CASSYLEPGTPNYGYTF TGTGCCAGCAGTTATTTAGAACCCGGGACACCTAACTATGGCTACACCTTC . TRBV6-2/TRBV6-3 . TRBJ1-2
CASSYGGNTEAFF TGTGCCAGCAGCTACGGAGGGAACACTGAAGCTTTCTTT . TRBV6-5 . TRBJ1-1
CASSSDRGPYGYTF TGTGCCAGCAGTTCAGACAGGGGTCCCTATGGCTACACCTTC TRBD1 TRBV6-1 . TRBJ1-2
CASSEHGDYEQYF TGTGCCAGCAGCGAACACGGGGACTACGAGCAGTACTTC . TRBV9 . TRBJ2-7
CASSLATGSAEQFF TGCGCCAGCAGCTTGGCGACAGGTTCCGCTGAGCAGTTCTTC . TRBV5-1 few TRBJ2-1
CASSLDGGSGELFF TGTGCCAGCAGCCTCGACGGCGGATCCGGGGAGCTGTTTTTT . TRBV4-2 many TRBJ2-2
CASSPPGLLKADTQYF TGTGCCAGCAGTCCTCCGGGACTACTCAAAGCAGATACGCAGTATTTT TRBD2 TRBV14 few TRBJ2-3
CASSPYRPDTGELFF TGTGCCAGCAGCCCCTACAGACCCGACACCGGGGAGCTGTTTTTT . TRBV7-2 many TRBJ2-2
CASSLGSSGTGELFF TGTGCCAGCAGCTTAGGTTCATCCGGCACCGGGGAGCTGTTTTTT . TRBV7-9 many TRBJ2-2
CASSLTSGRNEQFF TGTGCCAGCAGTCTGACTAGCGGGAGGAATGAGCAGTTCTTC TRBD2 TRBV6-1 . TRBJ2-1
CASSEVLPGPQEGFQYF TGTGCCAGCAGTGAAGTACTGCCAGGGCCACAAGAAGGGTTTCAGTACTTC . TRBV6-1 few TRBJ2-4
CASSVGGGKNIQYF TGTGCCAGCAGCGTAGGGGGGGGCAAAAACATCCAGTACTTC . TRBV6-1 . TRBJ2-4
CASPPVDTQYF TGTGCCAGCCCCCCGGTAGATACGCAGTATTTT . TRBV6-1 . TRBJ2-3
CASSSPQGQLAGYNEQFF TGTGCCAGCAGTTCGCCACAGGGTCAGCTAGCGGGATACAATGAGCAGTTCTTC TRBD2 TRBV27 . TRBJ2-1
CASQPIGRRSYNEQFF TGCGCCAGCCAGCCCATCGGGAGACGGTCCTACAATGAGCAGTTCTTC . TRBV10-2 . TRBJ2-1
CASSATGLGAKDIQYF TGTGCCAGCAGTGCCACGGGGCTGGGAGCCAAAGACATTCAGTACTTC . TRBV12-3/TRBV12-4 . TRBJ2-4
CASKSSGRGETQYF TGTGCCAGCAAAAGTAGCGGGAGGGGAGAGACCCAGTACTTC TRBD2 TRBV27 once TRBJ2-5
CASSELGDTEAFF TGTGCCAGCAGTGAACTGGGAGACACTGAAGCTTTCTTT . TRBV6-1 . TRBJ1-1
CASSQDGGGDTQYF TGCGCCAGCAGCCAAGATGGGGGCGGGGATACGCAGTATTTT . TRBV4-1 many TRBJ2-3
CASRGQGARDEQFF TGTGCCAGCAGGGGACAGGGGGCGCGGGATGAGCAGTTCTTC TRBD1 TRBV6-1 many TRBJ2-1
CASSYGAGASNEQFF TGTGCCAGCAGTTACGGGGCAGGGGCGAGCAATGAGCAGTTCTTC . TRBV6-5 . TRBJ2-1
CASSPGTGGYNEQFF TGTGCCAGCAGCCCCGGGACAGGAGGCTACAATGAGCAGTTCTTC TRBD1 TRBV7-2 many TRBJ2-1
CASSPQYETSDEQFF TGTGCCAGCAGCCCGCAATATGAGACTAGCGATGAGCAGTTCTTC TRBD2 TRBV6-1 . TRBJ2-1
CAISDVEEGSLAETQYF TGTGCCATCAGTGACGTCGAGGAGGGTAGCTTAGCAGAGACCCAGTACTTC . TRBV10-3 . TRBJ2-5
CASSEHLGVYEAFF TGTGCCAGCAGTGAGCATTTAGGGGTCTATGAAGCTTTCTTT . TRBV6-1 few TRBJ1-1
CAISLGTSARNEQFF TGTGCCATCAGTCTCGGGACTAGCGCCCGGAATGAGCAGTTCTTC TRBD2 TRBV10-3 . TRBJ2-1
CASSYELAGTGELFF TGTGCCAGCAGTTACGAACTAGCGGGAACGGGGGAGCTGTTTTTT TRBD2 TRBV6-5 few TRBJ2-2
CASTFAQGSEQYF TGTGCCAGCACCTTCGCACAGGGCAGCGAGCAGTACTTC . TRBV6-1 . TRBJ2-7
CASSLLGRTSGAEETQYF TGTGCCAGCAGTTTATTGGGCCGGACTAGCGGGGCAGAAGAGACCCAGTACTTC TRBD2 TRBV27 . TRBJ2-5
CATTMEEGTEAFF TGTGCCACCACGATGGAGGAGGGGACTGAAGCTTTCTTT . TRBV11-3 few TRBJ1-1
CASSEAGGTDTQYF TGTGCCAGCAGTGAAGCCGGGGGGACAGATACGCAGTATTTT TRBD2 TRBV6-1 many TRBJ2-3
CASSYSRHREGTRDEQFF TGTGCCAGCAGTTACTCGAGGCATCGGGAGGGCACTCGGGATGAGCAGTTCTTC TRBD2 TRBV6-5 . TRBJ2-1
CASSEGVSGETQYF TGTGCCAGTTCGGAGGGAGTTTCAGGAGAGACCCAGTACTTC . TRBV28 many TRBJ2-5
CASSRTAVYGYTF TGTGCCAGCAGTCGGACAGCGGTCTATGGCTACACCTTC . TRBV6-2/TRBV6-3 . TRBJ1-2
CASSFQGGTEAFF TGTGCCAGCAGTTTTCAAGGGGGCACTGAAGCTTTCTTT . TRBV27 many TRBJ1-1
CASSNYEQYF TGTGCCAGCAGTAACTACGAGCAGTACTTC . TRBV6-5 . TRBJ2-7